Following are 3 T cell receptor beta chains from one sample sequenced in a study of T cell changes during pregnancy in multiple sclerosis. Some clones are missing from TCRdb's copy, which holds only in-frame ones; the method was immunoSEQ multiplex PCR. Of 29,000 or so clones listed, 70% to 90% are singletons. The sequenced sample was CD8+ T cells from peripheral blood mononuclear cells, obtained in the second trimester of pregnancy. The receptors here all came from a female donor with multiple sclerosis, enrolled in a pregnancy study.

This chain links TRBV6-5 with TRBJ1-1; the D is unclear. There are 16 residues in the CDR3. Trimming took 2 bases from V and 1 from J, leaving 14 bases between them. From germline, CDR1 is MNHEY and CDR2 SVGAGI. In nucleotides, the CDR3 is TGTGCCAGCAGTTACGATCCCCAGGAAGGGAACACTGAAGCTTTCTTT. Translated, it gives CASSYDPQEGNTEAFF.

The DNA for the CDR3 is TGTGCCAGCAGCTTGCAGGGGTTTAGATCCTATGGCTACACCTTC. It is translated as CASSLQGFRSYGYTF. This chain uses TRBV5-6 with TRBJ1-2; the D gene is possibly TRBD1 (6 bases). The CDR3 runs to 15 residues. Germline V gene lookup returns CDR1 SGHDT and CDR2 YYEEEE. Deletions cut 1 base from V and 4 bases from J, with 14 bases between.

The chain employs TRBV7-8 and TRBJ1-1; D remains ambiguous. Germline V lookup: CDR1 SGHVS, CDR2 FQNEAQ. This CDR3 region has 13 residues. The V and J ends lost 2 bases and 2 bases respectively, with 6 bases between them. CDR3 sequence: CASSLLPNTEAFF. The CDR3 DNA reads TGTGCCAGCAGCTTACTCCCTAACACTGAAGCTTTCTTT.